Given below is one T cell receptor (beta chain) in context. Its antigen is as yet unknown. V lost 4 bases and J lost 6, with 6 bases in between. The germline CDR1 and CDR2 sequences are SQVTM and ANQGSEA. The CDR3 runs to 10 residues. These newly diagnosed stage II-IVA oral cavity squamous cell carcinoma patients had no prior systemic or radiation treatment. This sample stems from a study of neoadjuvant anti-PD-1 for oral cavity cancer. About the research overall: Patients without progression received a fourth nivolumab dose around day 43, then surgical resection on days 50-56. Study-wide points: Larger post-treatment preexisting tumor clones tracked with greater tumor shrinkage.

Survey sequencing of tumors mostly used approximately 5.2 ug DNA, two replicates. The assay was immunoSEQ multiplex PCR, and TCRdb's table has in-frame clones only and misses some. Here the sample spans 4,000 to 6,000 clones, 58% being singletons. The rearrangement uses TRBV29-1 and TRBJ1-1; D is unresolved. The sequence was collected from a person aged 35 to 85 with oral cavity squamous cell carcinoma. This specimen consisted of tumor tissue, obtained before nivolumab (anti-PD-1) treatment. The CDR3 region is CSVVTPEAFF. The CDR3 coding sequence is TGCAGCGTTGTGACACCTGAAGCTTTCTTT.